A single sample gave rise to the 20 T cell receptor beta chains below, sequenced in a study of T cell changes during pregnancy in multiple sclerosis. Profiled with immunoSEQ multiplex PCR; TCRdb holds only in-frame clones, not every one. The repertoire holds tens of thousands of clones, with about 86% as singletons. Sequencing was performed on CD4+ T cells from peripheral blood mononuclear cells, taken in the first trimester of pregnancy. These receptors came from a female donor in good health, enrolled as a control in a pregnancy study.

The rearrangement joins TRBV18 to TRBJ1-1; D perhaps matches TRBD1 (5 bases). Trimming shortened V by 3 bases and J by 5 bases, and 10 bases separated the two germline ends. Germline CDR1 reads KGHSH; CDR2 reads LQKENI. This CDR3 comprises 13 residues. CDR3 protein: CASSPGGRTEAFF. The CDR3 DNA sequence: TGTGCCAGCTCACCGGGGGGTAGGACTGAAGCTTTCTTT.

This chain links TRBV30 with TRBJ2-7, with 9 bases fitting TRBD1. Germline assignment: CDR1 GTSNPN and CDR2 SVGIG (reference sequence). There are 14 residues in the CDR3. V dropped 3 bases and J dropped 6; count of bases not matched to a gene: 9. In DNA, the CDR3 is TGTGCCTGGAGCGCCGGGACAGGGTTTTTCGAGCAGTACTTC. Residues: CAWSAGTGFFEQYF. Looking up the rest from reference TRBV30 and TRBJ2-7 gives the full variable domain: SQTIHQWPATLVQPVGSPLSLECTVEGTSNPNLYWYRQAAGRGLQLLFYSVGIGQISSEVPQNLSASRPQDRQFILSSKKLLLSDSGFYLCAWSAGTGFFEQYFGPGTRLTVT.

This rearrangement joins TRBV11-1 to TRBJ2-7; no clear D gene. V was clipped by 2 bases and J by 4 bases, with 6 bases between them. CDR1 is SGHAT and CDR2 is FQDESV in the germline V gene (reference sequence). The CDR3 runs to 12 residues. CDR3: CASSLWSYEQYF. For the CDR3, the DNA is TGTGCCAGCAGCTTATGGAGTTACGAGCAGTACTTC. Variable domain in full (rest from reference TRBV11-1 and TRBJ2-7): EAEVAQSPRYKITEKSQAVAFWCDPISGHATLYWYRQILGQGPELLVQFQDESVVDDSQLPKDRFSAERLKGVDSTLKIQPAELGDSAMYLCASSLWSYEQYFGPGTRLTVT.

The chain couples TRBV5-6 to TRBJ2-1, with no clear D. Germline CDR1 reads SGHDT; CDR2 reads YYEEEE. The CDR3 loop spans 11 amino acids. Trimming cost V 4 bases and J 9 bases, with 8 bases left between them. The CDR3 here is CASSQLREQFF. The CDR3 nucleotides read TGTGCCAGCAGCCAGTTACGTGAGCAGTTCTTC.

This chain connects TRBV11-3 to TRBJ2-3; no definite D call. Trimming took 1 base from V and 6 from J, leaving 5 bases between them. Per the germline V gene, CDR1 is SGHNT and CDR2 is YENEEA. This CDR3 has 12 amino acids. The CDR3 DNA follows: TGTGCCAGCAGCTTAGTGCGGGATACGCAGTATTTT. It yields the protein CASSLVRDTQYF.

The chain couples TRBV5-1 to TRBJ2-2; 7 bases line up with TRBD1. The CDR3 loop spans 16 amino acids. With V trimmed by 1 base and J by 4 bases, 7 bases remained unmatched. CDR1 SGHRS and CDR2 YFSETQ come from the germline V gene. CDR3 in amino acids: CASSLRGQEITGELFF. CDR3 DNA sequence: TGCGCCAGCAGCTTGCGCGGACAGGAGATCACCGGGGAGCTGTTTTTT.

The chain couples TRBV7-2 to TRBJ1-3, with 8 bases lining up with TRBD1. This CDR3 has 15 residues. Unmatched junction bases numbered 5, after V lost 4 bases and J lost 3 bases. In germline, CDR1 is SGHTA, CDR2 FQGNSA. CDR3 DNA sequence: TGTGCCAGCAGCTCGCGGGACAGGAGTGGAAACACCATATATTTT. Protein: CASSSRDRSGNTIYF.

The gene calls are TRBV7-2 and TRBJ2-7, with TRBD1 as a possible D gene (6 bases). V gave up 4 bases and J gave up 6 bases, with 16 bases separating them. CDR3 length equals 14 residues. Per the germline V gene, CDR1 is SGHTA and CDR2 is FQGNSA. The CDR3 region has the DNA TGTGCCAGCAGCTCTGACAGGTTCTTTGGCGAGCAGTACTTC. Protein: CASSSDRFFGEQYF.

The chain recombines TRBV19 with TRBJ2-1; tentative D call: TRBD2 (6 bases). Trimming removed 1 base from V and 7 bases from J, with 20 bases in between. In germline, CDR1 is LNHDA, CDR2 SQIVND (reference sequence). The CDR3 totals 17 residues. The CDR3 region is CASSIGAAGGIGNEQFF. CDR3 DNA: TGTGCCAGTAGTATAGGTGCCGCTGGAGGGATCGGGAATGAGCAGTTCTTC.

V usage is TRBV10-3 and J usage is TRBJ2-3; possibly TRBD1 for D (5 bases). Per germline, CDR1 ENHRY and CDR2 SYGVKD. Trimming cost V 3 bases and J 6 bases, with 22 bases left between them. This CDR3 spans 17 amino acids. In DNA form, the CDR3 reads TGTGCCATCAGTGAATGGTCGCTACAGGCTGGGTGGGATACGCAGTATTTT. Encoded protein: CAISEWSLQAGWDTQYF.

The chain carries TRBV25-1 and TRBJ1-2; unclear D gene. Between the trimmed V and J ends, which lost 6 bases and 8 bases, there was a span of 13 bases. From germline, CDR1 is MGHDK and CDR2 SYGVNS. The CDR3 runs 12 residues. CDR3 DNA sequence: TGTGCCAGCAGCCGGGATCTGATCGGCTACACCTTC. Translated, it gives CASSRDLIGYTF.

Here the CDR3 reads CASSDSGLGGGEQYF. The CDR3, as DNA: TGTGCCAGCAGTGACTCGGGGTTGGGGGGGGGAGAGCAGTACTTC. This sequence joins TRBV25-1 and TRBJ2-7; 7 bases are a match to TRBD2. The length of the CDR3 is 15 residues. CDR1 and CDR2 from the germline V gene are MGHDK and SYGVNS. Unmatched junction bases numbered 12, after V lost 3 bases and J lost 7 bases.

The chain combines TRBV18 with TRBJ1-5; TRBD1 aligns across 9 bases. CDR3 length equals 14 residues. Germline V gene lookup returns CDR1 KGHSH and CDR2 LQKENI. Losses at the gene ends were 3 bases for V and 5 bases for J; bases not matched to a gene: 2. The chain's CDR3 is CASSPGQGYQPQHF. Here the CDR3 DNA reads TGTGCCAGCTCACCGGGACAGGGCTATCAGCCCCAGCATTTT. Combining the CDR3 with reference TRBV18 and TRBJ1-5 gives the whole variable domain NAGVMQNPRHLVRRRGQEARLRCSPMKGHSHVYWYRQLPEEGLKFMVYLQKENIIDESGMPKERFSAEFPKEGPSILRIQQVVRGDSAAYFCASSPGQGYQPQHFGDGTRLSIL.

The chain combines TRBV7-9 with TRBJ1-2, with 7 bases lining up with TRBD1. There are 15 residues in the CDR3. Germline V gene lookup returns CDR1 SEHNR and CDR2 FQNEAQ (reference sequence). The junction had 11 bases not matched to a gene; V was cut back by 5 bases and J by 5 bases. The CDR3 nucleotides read TGTGCCAGCAGCGCCCGGACAGGTTTCGGGTATGGCTACACCTTC. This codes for CASSARTGFGYGYTF. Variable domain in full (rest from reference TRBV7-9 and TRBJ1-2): DTGVSQNPRHKITKRGQNVTFRCDPISEHNRLYWYRQTLGQGPEFLTYFQNEAQLEKSRLLSDRFSAERPKGSFSTLEIQRTEQGDSAMYLCASSARTGFGYGYTFGSGTRLTVV.

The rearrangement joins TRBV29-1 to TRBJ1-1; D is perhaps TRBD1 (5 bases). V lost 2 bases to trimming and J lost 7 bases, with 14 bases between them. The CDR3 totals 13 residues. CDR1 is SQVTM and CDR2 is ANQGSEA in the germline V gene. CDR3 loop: CSVETGKGLEAFF. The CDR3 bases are TGCAGCGTTGAAACAGGAAAGGGACTTGAAGCTTTCTTT. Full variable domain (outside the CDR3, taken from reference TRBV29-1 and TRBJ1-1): SAVISQKPSRDICQRGTSLTIQCQVDSQVTMMFWYRQQPGQSLTLIATANQGSEATYESGFVIDKFPISRPNLTFSTLTVSNMSPEDSSIYLCSVETGKGLEAFFGQGTRLTVV.

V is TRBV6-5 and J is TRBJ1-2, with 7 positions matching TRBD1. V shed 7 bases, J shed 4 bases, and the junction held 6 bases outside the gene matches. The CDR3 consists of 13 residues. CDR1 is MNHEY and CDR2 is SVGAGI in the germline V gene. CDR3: CASTPGTAYGYTF. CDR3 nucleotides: TGTGCCAGCACCCCCGGGACAGCCTATGGCTACACCTTC.

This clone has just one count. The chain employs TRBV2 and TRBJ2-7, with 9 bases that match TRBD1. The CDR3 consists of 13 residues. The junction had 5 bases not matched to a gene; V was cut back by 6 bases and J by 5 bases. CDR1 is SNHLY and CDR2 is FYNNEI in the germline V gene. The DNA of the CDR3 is TGTGCCAGCAGCGATGGGACAGGGAACGAGCAGTACTTC. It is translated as CASSDGTGNEQYF.

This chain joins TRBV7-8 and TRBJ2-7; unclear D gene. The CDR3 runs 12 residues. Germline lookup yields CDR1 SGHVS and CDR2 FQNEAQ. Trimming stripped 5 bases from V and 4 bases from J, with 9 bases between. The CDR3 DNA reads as TGTGCCAGCAGCCCGGAGAGATACGAGCAGTACTTC. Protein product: CASSPERYEQYF.

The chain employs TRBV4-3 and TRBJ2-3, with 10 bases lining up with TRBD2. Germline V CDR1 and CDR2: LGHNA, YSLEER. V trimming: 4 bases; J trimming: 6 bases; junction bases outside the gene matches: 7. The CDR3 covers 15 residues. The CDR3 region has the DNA TGCGCCAGCAGCCGCAATAGCGGGGGGTTTGATACGCAGTATTTT. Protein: CASSRNSGGFDTQYF.

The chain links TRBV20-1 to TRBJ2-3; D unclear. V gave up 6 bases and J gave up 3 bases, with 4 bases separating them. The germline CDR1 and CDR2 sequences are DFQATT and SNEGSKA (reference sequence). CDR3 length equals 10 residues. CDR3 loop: CSASTDTQYF. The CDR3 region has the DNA TGCAGTGCGTCAACAGATACGCAGTATTTT.